Below are 31 T cell receptor beta chains sequenced from a single sample in a study of shared clonotypes between healthy human individuals. Data came from immunoSEQ multiplex PCR; TCRdb stores just in-frame clones and leaves some out. The top ten hold 10% to 15% of the sample, which has more than 450,000 clones, approximately 79% seen once. The sequencing sample was made of PBMCs. All receptors derive from a woman in her forties in good health. Some clones in this sample may be carry-over from other donors' samples.

This chain's CDR3 is CASALAPDYGYTF. Written as DNA, the CDR3 is TGTGCCAGTGCCCTCGCCCCGGACTATGGCTACACCTTC. The V and J genes are TRBV28 and TRBJ1-2; D is unresolved. Trimming stripped 9 bases from V and 3 bases from J, with 14 bases between. The CDR3 has 13 amino acids. CDR1 is MDHEN and CDR2 is SYDVKM in the germline V gene.

The chain recombines TRBV28 with TRBJ2-1; a possible D gene is TRBD1 (6 bases). The CDR3 has 13 residues. V lost 8 bases to trimming and J lost 5 bases, with 13 bases between them. Germline CDR1 and CDR2: MDHEN and SYDVKM. The CDR3 DNA follows: TGTGCCAGCGGGGGACATAACGACAATGAGCAGTTCTTC. Its translation is CASGGHNDNEQFF.

The J gene is TRBJ2-7, the V gene TRBV5-1; no reliable D call. V was trimmed by 1 base and J by 3 bases, leaving 8 bases between them. From germline, CDR1 is SGHRS and CDR2 YFSETQ. This CDR3 has 13 amino acids. The CDR3 nucleotides are TGCGCCAGCAGCTTGACCCTATACTACGAGCAGTACTTC. It codes for CASSLTLYYEQYF.

The V gene is TRBV18, the J gene TRBJ1-2; a possible D gene is TRBD1 (5 bases). From germline, CDR1 is KGHSH and CDR2 LQKENI. This CDR3 has 12 residues. The V end lost 8 bases, the J end lost 7 bases, and 14 bases lay between the germline ends. CDR3 region: CASGDGAGGYTF. DNA for the CDR3: TGTGCCAGCGGCGACGGGGCCGGTGGCTACACCTTC.

This clone was counted once. The rearrangement joins TRBV5-1 to TRBJ2-3; 7 nucleotides match TRBD1. With 1 base clipped from V and 1 base from J, the junction kept 3 bases outside the gene matches. This CDR3 region has 15 residues. Germline V gene data show CDR1 as SGHRS and CDR2 as YFSETQ. This CDR3 reads CASSLLQGGTDTQYF. CDR3 sequence (DNA): TGCGCCAGCAGCTTGCTTCAGGGGGGCACAGATACGCAGTATTTT.

This chain uses TRBV6-1 with TRBJ2-3; the D call may be TRBD1 or TRBD2 (6 bases each). Germline V gene sequence: CDR1 MNHNS, CDR2 SASEGT. The CDR3 is 15 amino acids. V lost 4 bases and J 1 base, leaving 12 bases between the germline ends. The CDR3 DNA reads as TGTGCCAGCAGTGTTAGGGGGGTTCGCACAGATACGCAGTATTTT. Its protein product is CASSVRGVRTDTQYF.

V is TRBV30 and J is TRBJ1-2, with no clear D. CDR3 length equals 16 residues. Trimming shortened V by 1 base and J by 1 base, and 16 bases separated the two germline ends. Per germline, CDR1 GTSNPN and CDR2 SVGIG (reference sequence). The CDR3 DNA is TGTGCCTGGAGTGCCCGCGGACTCAAGCATAACTATGGCTACACCTTC. Translated: CAWSARGLKHNYGYTF.

This chain joins TRBV19 and TRBJ1-2; possibly TRBD1 for D (5 bases). Germline V lookup: CDR1 LNHDA, CDR2 SQIVND (reference sequence). CDR3 length equals 14 residues. Trimming stripped 6 bases from V and 2 bases from J, with 13 bases between. DNA of the CDR3: TGTGCCAGTAGCCAACAGGCCCTCAACTATGGCTACACCTTC. Protein product: CASSQQALNYGYTF.

V and J are TRBV5-6 and TRBJ2-2; 7 bases line up with TRBD2. Trimming took 1 base from V and 3 from J; bases not matched to a gene: 3. This CDR3 region has 15 residues. From germline, CDR1 is SGHDT and CDR2 YYEEEE. This chain's CDR3 is CASSLLTSDTGELFF. The CDR3 bases are TGTGCCAGCAGCTTGTTAACTAGCGACACCGGGGAGCTGTTTTTT.

The rearrangement uses TRBV11-2 and TRBJ2-1; D not resolved. This CDR3 spans 14 amino acids. The V gene lost 5 bases and the J gene lost 9 bases, with 17 bases spanning the gap. Germline V CDR1 and CDR2: SGHAT, FQNNGV. The CDR3 DNA sequence: TGTGCCAGCAGCCCCGGCGGCCCCCAAATTGAGCAGTTCTTC. Protein: CASSPGGPQIEQFF. The full variable domain, with the rest looked up from reference TRBV11-2 and TRBJ2-1, is EAGVAQSPRYKIIEKRQSVAFWCNPISGHATLYWYQQILGQGPKLLIQFQNNGVVDDSQLPKDRFSAERLKGVDSTLKIQPAKLEDSAVYLCASSPGGPQIEQFFGPGTRLTVL.

V and J are TRBV6-6 and TRBJ2-5; no clear D gene. Germline CDR1 and CDR2: MNHNY and SVGAGI (reference sequence). The CDR3 runs to 12 residues. V lost 2 bases and J lost 2, with 3 bases in between. The CDR3 DNA reads TGTGCCAGCAGTTACAGACAAGAGACCCAGTACTTC. This sequence encodes CASSYRQETQYF.

Worth noting for this clone: The sample holds other DNA sequences that translate to the same CDR3. V gene TRBV28 combines with J gene TRBJ1-2, with 8 bases fitting TRBD1. The V gene end was trimmed by 11 bases and the J gene end by 7 bases; junction bases not matched to a gene: 9. There are 12 residues in the CDR3. In germline, CDR1 is MDHEN, CDR2 SYDVKM. The CDR3 nucleotides read TGTGCCGGGTGGCAGGGGGCGGGTGGCTACACCTTC. Protein sequence: CAGWQGAGGYTF.

The chain employs TRBV20-1 and TRBJ1-1; the D gene is possibly TRBD1 (6 bases). This CDR3 is built from 11 residues. Germline-derived CDR1 and CDR2 are DFQATT and SNEGSKA (reference sequence). V was cut by 5 bases and J by 5 bases, with 9 bases left in between. The chain's CDR3 is CSAPDRTEAFF. DNA for the CDR3: TGCAGTGCTCCGGACAGAACTGAAGCTTTCTTT.

About this clone: Relative to the germline gene, one junction end is altered; a read error may explain this. The J gene is TRBJ2-3, the V gene TRBV5-4; no reliable D call. The CDR3 sequence is 15 residues long. Germline CDR1 and CDR2: SGHNT and YYREEE (reference sequence). CDR3 sequence: CASSQEAIRTDTQYF. As DNA, the CDR3 is TGCGCCAGCAGCCAAGAGGCCATTCGCACAGATACGCAGTATTTT.

The rearrangement joins TRBV28 to TRBJ1-1, with D possibly TRBD1 on 5 matching bases. CDR1 is MDHEN, CDR2 SYDVKM, per germline. This CDR3 has 15 residues. V lost 1 base and J 0 bases, leaving 9 bases between the germline ends. The CDR3 is CASSLFLDMNTEAFF. The CDR3 bases are TGTGCCAGCAGTTTATTTTTGGACATGAACACTGAAGCTTTCTTT.

The chain carries TRBV15 and TRBJ2-3; D may correspond to TRBD1 or TRBD2 (5 bases each). The ends were cut back, 0 bases at V and 2 bases at J, with 12 bases in the middle. The germline V gene encodes CDR1 LNHNV and CDR2 YYDKDF (reference sequence). CDR3 length equals 16 residues. CDR3 region: CATSRDPGASTDTQYF. The DNA for the CDR3 is TGTGCCACCAGCAGAGATCCCGGGGCGTCCACAGATACGCAGTATTTT. The full variable domain, completed using reference TRBV15 and TRBJ2-3, is DAMVIQNPRYQVTQFGKPVTLSCSQTLNHNVMYWYQQKSSQAPKLLFHYYDKDFNNEADTPDNFQSRRPNTSFCFLDIRSPGLGDTAMYLCATSRDPGASTDTQYFGPGTRLTVL.

The rearrangement uses TRBV11-3 and TRBJ2-3; D call uncertain. Germline CDR1 and CDR2: SGHNT and YENEEA. Trimming took off 5 bases at V and 0 bases at J, with 15 bases between the two ends. The length of the CDR3 is 16 residues. The CDR3 DNA sequence: TGTGCCAGCAGCCTAGGTCCGGGCGGAAGCACAGATACGCAGTATTTT. Translation: CASSLGPGGSTDTQYF. The full variable domain, its missing parts supplied by reference TRBV11-3 and TRBJ2-3, is EAGVVQSPRYKIIEKKQPVAFWCNPISGHNTLYWYLQNLGQGPELLIRYENEEAVDDSQLPKDRFSAERLKGVDSTLKIQPAELGDSAVYLCASSLGPGGSTDTQYFGPGTRLTVL.

This clone appeared once. The chain couples TRBV28 to TRBJ1-6; the match to TRBD1 covers 8 bases. The CDR3 consists of 14 residues. J gave up 8 bases and V 5 bases, and 5 bases lay outside the gene matches. Germline-derived CDR1 and CDR2 are MDHEN and SYDVKM. The CDR3 sequence is CASSPRQGHSPLHF. The CDR3 coding sequence is TGTGCCAGCAGTCCCCGACAGGGGCATTCACCCCTCCACTTT.

The rearrangement joins TRBV19 to TRBJ2-1, with D possibly being TRBD2 (5 bases). Trimming cost V 4 bases and J 5 bases, with 9 bases left between them. Germline CDR1 and CDR2: LNHDA and SQIVND (reference sequence). The CDR3 length is 13 residues. The CDR3 loop reads CASSNGLHNEQFF. The CDR3 DNA is TGTGCCAGTAGTAACGGACTGCACAATGAGCAGTTCTTC. The full variable domain, completed using reference TRBV19 and TRBJ2-1, is DGGITQSPKYLFRKEGQNVTLSCEQNLNHDAMYWYRQDPGQGLRLIYYSQIVNDFQKGDIAEGYSVSREKKESFPLTVTSAQKNPTAFYLCASSNGLHNEQFFGPGTRLTVL.

This chain links TRBV7-9 with TRBJ2-7, with D maybe TRBD1 (5 bases). Germline CDR1 and CDR2: SEHNR and FQNEAQ (reference sequence). CDR3 length: 13 amino acids. Trimming pared 7 bases from V and 5 bases from J, leaving 15 bases between. In DNA form, the CDR3 reads TGTGCCAGCACCCAGGGATTGGGTGACGAGCAGTACTTC. As protein: CASTQGLGDEQYF.

The chain combines TRBV5-1 with TRBJ2-5; a possible D gene is TRBD2 (5 bases). This CDR3 is 15 amino acids long. Trimming took off 4 bases at V and 4 bases at J, with 17 bases between the two ends. CDR1 and CDR2 from the germline V gene are SGHRS and YFSETQ. The CDR3 DNA is TGCGCCAGCAGCGTTGGACTGCCTCGAGGAGAGACCCAGTACTTC. It specifies CASSVGLPRGETQYF.

J is TRBJ2-7 and V is TRBV18; 10 bases agree with TRBD2. This CDR3 is 16 amino acids long. The junction had 9 bases not matched to a gene; V was cut back by 2 bases and J by 5 bases. In germline, CDR1 is KGHSH, CDR2 LQKENI. CDR3 loop: CASSPGAGGPDHEQYF. The CDR3 bases are TGTGCCAGCTCACCAGGAGCGGGAGGGCCTGACCACGAGCAGTACTTC.

The chain carries TRBV7-3 and TRBJ2-3, with 8 bases matching TRBD2. Trimming cost V 7 bases and J 5 bases; bases outside gene matches: 11. The CDR3 has 15 amino acids. Looked up from germline, CDR1 is SGHTA and CDR2 is FQGTGA. CDR3 in DNA: TGTGCCAGCACCGAAAGCGGGAGTGGGGTAGATACGCAGTATTTT. Its protein is CASTESGSGVDTQYF.

V usage is TRBV5-1 and J usage is TRBJ2-2; 9 bases map to TRBD2. The CDR3 spans 16 residues. V shed 6 bases and J 4 bases; nucleotides not matched to a gene: 10. Germline V gene data show CDR1 as SGHRS and CDR2 as YFSETQ. CDR3 coding DNA: TGCGCCAGCAACCGGCGGGAGGGTGGTGGCACCGGGGAGCTGTTTTTT. It is translated as CASNRREGGGTGELFF.

This chain connects TRBV2 to TRBJ1-2; TRBD1 is a possible D gene (5 bases). V shed 9 bases and J shed 0 bases, with 14 bases lying between them. The germline gives CDR1 SNHLY, CDR2 FYNNEI. CDR3 length: 14 amino acids. CDR3 DNA sequence: TGTGCCAGTATAAGGGACCGTACTAACTATGGCTACACCTTC. It translates to CASIRDRTNYGYTF.

The chain links TRBV18 to TRBJ1-2; TRBD1 might be the D (5 bases). The germline CDR1 and CDR2 sequences are KGHSH and LQKENI. CDR3 length: 18 residues. The germline V and J ends were trimmed by 3 bases and 0 bases, with 20 bases remaining between them. In DNA, the CDR3 is TGTGCCAGCTCACCCCGGGGGATGCAGGGAGGAGCTAACTATGGCTACACCTTC. It encodes CASSPRGMQGGANYGYTF.

This sequence joins TRBV5-1 and TRBJ2-1; D remains unclear. The CDR3 sequence is 14 residues long. CDR1 and CDR2 (germline): SGHRS, YFSETQ. V dropped 2 bases and J dropped 0 bases, with 6 bases sitting between them. Written as DNA, the CDR3 is TGCGCCAGCAGCTTAAGCGACTCCTACAATGAGCAGTTCTTC. Translating it yields CASSLSDSYNEQFF.

This clone appeared a single time. The chain has TRBV11-2 and TRBJ2-5, with D possibly TRBD1 on 6 matching bases. CDR1 is SGHAT and CDR2 is FQNNGV in the germline V gene. The CDR3 extends over 13 amino acids. The germline V and J ends were trimmed by 9 bases and 9 bases, with 20 bases remaining between them. The CDR3 loop is CASATTGKAPQYF. Written as DNA, the CDR3 is TGTGCCAGTGCGACTACAGGGAAAGCTCCCCAGTACTTC.

This rearrangement joins TRBV11-2 to TRBJ2-2, with 7 bases fitting TRBD1. The CDR3 has 15 residues. Germline-derived CDR1 and CDR2 are SGHAT and FQNNGV. J lost 6 bases, V lost 2 bases, and 6 bases had no gene match. CDR3 DNA sequence: TGTGCCAGCAGCTTAAACCAGGGGGTAGCCGGGGAGCTGTTTTTT. As protein: CASSLNQGVAGELFF. Full variable domain (rest looked up from reference TRBV11-2 and TRBJ2-2): EAGVAQSPRYKIIEKRQSVAFWCNPISGHATLYWYQQILGQGPKLLIQFQNNGVVDDSQLPKDRFSAERLKGVDSTLKIQPAKLEDSAVYLCASSLNQGVAGELFFGEGSRLTVL.

This chain uses TRBV28 with TRBJ1-4; D is undetermined. Deletions cut 3 bases from V and 0 bases from J, with 8 bases between. Germline V lookup: CDR1 MDHEN, CDR2 SYDVKM. This CDR3 region has 15 residues. In DNA form, the CDR3 reads TGTGCCAGCAGTTTGCAGACTGCAACTAATGAAAAACTGTTTTTT. Its protein product is CASSLQTATNEKLFF.

V and J are TRBV7-2 and TRBJ1-2; TRBD1 aligns across 8 bases. J was trimmed by 4 bases and V by 5 bases; bases with no gene match: 9. Germline assignment: CDR1 SGHTA and CDR2 FQGNSA. The CDR3 extends over 15 amino acids. The CDR3 spells CASSPSRGLSYGYTF. CDR3 coding DNA: TGTGCCAGCAGCCCAAGCAGGGGGCTCAGCTATGGCTACACCTTC.